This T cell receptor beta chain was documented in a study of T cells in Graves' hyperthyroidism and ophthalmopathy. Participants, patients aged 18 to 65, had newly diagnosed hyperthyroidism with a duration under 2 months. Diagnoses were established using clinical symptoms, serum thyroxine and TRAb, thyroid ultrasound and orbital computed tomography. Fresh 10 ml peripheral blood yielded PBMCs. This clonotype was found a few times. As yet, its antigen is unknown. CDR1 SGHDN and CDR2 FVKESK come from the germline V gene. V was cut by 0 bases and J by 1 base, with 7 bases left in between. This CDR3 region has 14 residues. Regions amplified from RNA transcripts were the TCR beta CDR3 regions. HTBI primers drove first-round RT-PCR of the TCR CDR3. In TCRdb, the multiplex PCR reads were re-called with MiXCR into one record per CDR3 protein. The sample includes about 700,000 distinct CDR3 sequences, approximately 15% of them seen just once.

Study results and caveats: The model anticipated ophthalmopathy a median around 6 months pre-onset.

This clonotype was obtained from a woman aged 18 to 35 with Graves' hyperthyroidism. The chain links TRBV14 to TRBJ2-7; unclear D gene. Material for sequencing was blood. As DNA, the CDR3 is TGTGCCAGCAGCCAAGAGGAAAGGTCCTACGAGCAGTACTTC. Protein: CASSQEERSYEQYF.